This T cell receptor (beta chain) was captured in a study of OX40 agonist ivuxolimab in advanced cancers. Overall study context: Checkpoint inhibitors had been given previously to under 50% of patients.

In this sample, this clone turned up a few times. Its antigen remains unidentified. Study conclusions and caveats: Some nonresponders also had low normalized T-cell clonal expansion.

Assay: immunoSEQ multiplex PCR; the TCRdb copy retains only in-frame clones and omits some. This sample has some 74,000 clones; roughly 90% occur once, and the top ten carry roughly 0.98%. This TCR was sampled from an adult with an advanced solid tumor such as melanoma, head and neck, liver or kidney cancer. Material: CD4+ or CD8+ T cells sorted from blood, obtained in a trial of the OX40 agonist ivuxolimab.

DNA of the CDR3: TGTGCCAGTAGTATAGAATTTTGGAGTGGACAGGAAAGCTACACCTTC. It codes for CASSIEFWSGQESYTF. The chain carries TRBV19 and TRBJ1-2; 7 nucleotides match TRBD1. CDR1 is LNHDA, CDR2 SQIVND, per germline (reference sequence). The J segment lost 9 bases and the V segment lost 0 bases, leaving 13 bases of the junction unmatched. The CDR3 runs to 16 residues.